The 23 T cell receptor beta chains below come from one sample, sequenced in a study of blood T cells in healthy people across ages. For the second PCR, which ran for about 6 to 11 cycles, a sample-barcoded 5' primer and a J-beta primer mix were used. TCRdb re-analysed the 5' RACE reads in MiXCR, keeping a single row per CDR3 protein. Altogether around 1.7 million distinct CDR3 sequences are present, approximately 30% being singletons, with the ten largest covering 7.7%. The sequenced material came from blood. The origin of the receptors is a woman aged 25 to 39 in good health.

This rearrangement joins TRBV6-1 to TRBJ2-1; D gene unclear. Germline CDR1 MNHNS, CDR2 SASEGT. Trimming cost V 8 bases and J 5 bases, with 10 bases left between them. The CDR3 is made up of 12 amino acids. As DNA, the CDR3 is TGTGCCAGCCGAGACGGAGACAATGAGCAGTTCTTC. This translates into CASRDGDNEQFF.

This clonotype showed up many times. This chain connects TRBV6-4 to TRBJ1-2; 8 nucleotides agree with TRBD1. Germline CDR1 and CDR2: MRHNA and SNTAGT. The CDR3 contains 17 residues. J was trimmed by 4 bases and V by 4 bases; bases with no gene match: 14. The CDR3 sequence is CASSGEDRTGSRYGYTF. CDR3 nucleotides: TGTGCCAGCAGTGGAGAAGACAGGACAGGGTCCCGCTATGGCTACACCTTC.

This clonotype was counted only a few times. One end of the junction varies from germline; a read error may be responsible. The chain is built from TRBV7-9 and TRBJ2-5; D is possibly TRBD1 (5 bases). Germline loops: CDR1 SEHNR, CDR2 FQNEAQ (reference sequence). The length of the CDR3 is 14 residues. CDR3 loop: CASSLGATEETQYF. As DNA, the CDR3 is TGTGCCAGCAGTTTAGGGGCCACTGAAGAGACCCAGTACTTC.

This clonotype was recorded once. A much more abundant neighbour one base away suggests this may be a read error. J is TRBJ2-4 and V is TRBV7-2; possible D gene TRBD2, 6 bases. This CDR3 has 16 amino acids. Trimming took off 2 bases at V and 0 bases at J, with 11 bases between the two ends. CDR1 and CDR2 (germline): SGHTA, FQGNSA. The CDR3, as DNA: TGTGCCAGCAGCTTAAAGAGCGGGCTAGCCAAAAACATTCAGTACTTC. Residues: CASSLKSGLAKNIQYF.

The chain is built from TRBV20-1 and TRBJ2-7, with TRBD1 matching over 8 bases. This CDR3 is built from 16 residues. Losses at the gene ends were 0 bases for V and 5 bases for J; bases not matched to a gene: 12. The V gene's germline CDR1 is DFQATT and CDR2 SNEGSKA (reference sequence). The CDR3 nucleotides read TGCAGTGCTAGAGATCCCCCGGGACAGGCCCTCGACGAGCAGTACTTC. It specifies CSARDPPGQALDEQYF.

At least ten counts were recorded for this clonotype. The rearrangement joins TRBV6-5 to TRBJ2-1, with 8 bases identical to TRBD2. The CDR3 extends over 16 amino acids. Trimming cost V 4 bases and J 1 base; bases outside gene matches: 6. The germline V gene has CDR1 MNHEY and CDR2 SVGAGI. The CDR3 sequence: CASSLTAGVSYNEQFF. In DNA form, the CDR3 reads TGTGCCAGCAGTTTAACAGCGGGAGTATCCTACAATGAGCAGTTCTTC.

This clonotype showed up many times. The chain employs TRBV6-6 and TRBJ2-5; possible D gene TRBD2, 6 bases. V was cut by 5 bases and J by 4 bases, with 8 bases left in between. CDR1 and CDR2 (germline): MNHNY, SVGAGI (reference sequence). This CDR3 is built from 12 residues. The CDR3 DNA sequence: TGTGCCAGCAGTGGGACTCCAGAGACCCAGTACTTC. Its translation is CASSGTPETQYF.

The CDR3 loop reads CASQALAKNIQYF. In DNA, the CDR3 is TGTGCCTCCCAGGCCTTAGCCAAAAACATTCAGTACTTC. This chain joins TRBV30 and TRBJ2-4; D is unclear. The CDR3 covers 13 residues. Trimming left V 7 bases short and J 0 bases short, with 10 bases between. Germline V gene data show CDR1 as GTSNPN and CDR2 as SVGIG (reference sequence).

At least ten counts were recorded for this clonotype. This rearrangement joins TRBV29-1 to TRBJ1-2; TRBD1 might be the D (6 bases). Looked up from germline, CDR1 is SQVTM and CDR2 is ANQGSEA. V dropped 8 bases and J dropped 5 bases, with 12 bases sitting between them. The CDR3 has 11 residues. In nucleotides, the CDR3 is TGCAGCTACGGGACATCTTATGGCTACACCTTC. Protein product: CSYGTSYGYTF.

V gene TRBV12-3 or TRBV12-4 combines with J gene TRBJ2-3, with D unresolved. The germline V and J ends were trimmed by 1 base and 0 bases, with 11 bases remaining between them. The CDR3 is 16 residues long. CDR3 region: CASSLGRATSTDTQYF. CDR3 DNA sequence: TGTGCCAGCAGTTTAGGTCGGGCTACAAGCACAGATACGCAGTATTTT.

The chain links TRBV28 to TRBJ2-1; 10 bases match TRBD2. The CDR3 sequence is 15 residues long. Germline V gene lookup returns CDR1 MDHEN and CDR2 SYDVKM. J was trimmed by 1 base and V by 4 bases; bases with no gene match: 1. CDR3: CASSSSGRSYNEQFF. In nucleotides, the CDR3 is TGTGCCAGCAGTTCTAGCGGGAGATCCTACAATGAGCAGTTCTTC.

The sample holds a few counts of this clonotype. V gene TRBV20-1 combines with J gene TRBJ1-2; D unresolved. Germline loops: CDR1 DFQATT, CDR2 SNEGSKA (reference sequence). V lost 0 bases and J lost 3, with 14 bases in between. This CDR3 contains 15 residues. The CDR3 DNA reads as TGCAGTGCTAGAGATCCGACGGAGTTCGACTATGGCTACACCTTC. Protein sequence: CSARDPTEFDYGYTF.

This clonotype showed up many times. The chain employs TRBV4-1 and TRBJ2-7, with 10 positions matching TRBD1. J lost 4 bases, V lost 2 bases, and 8 bases had no gene match. This CDR3 has 16 amino acids. Germline V gene lookup returns CDR1 MGHRA and CDR2 YSYEKL. The CDR3 bases are TGCGCCAGCAGCCAACGTGCGGGACAGGGGTCTTACGAGCAGTACTTC. Its protein product is CASSQRAGQGSYEQYF.

This clonotype was recorded a few times. The chain combines TRBV5-1 with TRBJ1-6; tentatively, D is TRBD1 (5 bases). Per germline, CDR1 SGHRS and CDR2 YFSETQ. V was shortened by 3 bases and J by 8 bases, with 18 bases between the two germline ends. CDR3 size: 16 residues. This CDR3 reads CASSSGLPLGDSPLHF. The CDR3 region has the DNA TGCGCCAGCAGCTCGGGTCTCCCACTAGGGGATTCACCCCTCCACTTT.

Of note for this clonotype: This could be a read error, since a much larger clone is one nucleotide away. V usage is TRBV25-1 and J usage is TRBJ2-1, with D maybe TRBD2 (5 bases). The last part of the DNA fits TRBJ2-7 better; the J call may be wrong. CDR1 is MGHDK and CDR2 is SYGVNS in the germline V gene. The CDR3 extends over 16 amino acids. CDR3 region: CASSDTRARTYNEQYF. CDR3 nucleotide sequence: TGTGCCAGCAGTGATACGAGGGCCAGAACCTACAATGAGCAGTACTTC.

In the case of this clonotype: The junction departs from the called germline gene at one end, perhaps through a read error. This chain uses TRBV27 with TRBJ1-6; TRBD1 is a possible D gene (5 bases). Germline V CDR1 and CDR2: MNHEY, SMNVEV (reference sequence). The CDR3 length is 15 residues. The CDR3 bases are TGTGCCAGCAGACCCCCTGGGGGAAGGTATTCGCCCCTCCACTTT. Translated, it gives CASRPPGGRYSPLHF.

This clonotype was recorded many times. The CDR3, as DNA: TGCAGCGTGATCCCCGGGGGATACGAGCAGTACTTC. Residues: CSVIPGGYEQYF. The chain combines TRBV29-1 with TRBJ2-7, with a tentative D call TRBD2 (6 bases). Germline lookup yields CDR1 SQVTM and CDR2 ANQGSEA. V lost 6 bases and J 4 bases, leaving 13 bases between the germline ends. CDR3 length: 12 residues.

Notes on this clonotype: A read error may account for a junction end that differs from germline. J is TRBJ1-2 and V is TRBV6-1, with no clear D. Germline-derived CDR1 and CDR2 are MNHNS and SASEGT. The CDR3 has 12 residues. Here the CDR3 reads CASREDFYGYTF. The CDR3 bases are TGTGCCAGCAGGGAAGATTTCTATGGCTACACCTTC.

The V gene is TRBV28, the J gene TRBJ1-5, with D possibly TRBD1 on 5 matching bases. Per the germline V gene, CDR1 is MDHEN and CDR2 is SYDVKM. Trimming removed 3 bases from V and 5 bases from J, with 14 bases in between. CDR3 length: 15 residues. CDR3 amino acids: CASSFRQGGHQPQHF. Here the CDR3 DNA reads TGTGCCAGCAGTTTTCGCCAGGGCGGCCATCAGCCCCAGCATTTT.

This clonotype was counted only a few times. The rearrangement links TRBV11-2 to TRBJ2-3; TRBD2 agrees at 13 bases. The CDR3 covers 18 residues. Germline V lookup: CDR1 SGHAT, CDR2 FQNNGV. V shed 3 bases, J shed 0 bases, and the junction held 6 bases outside the gene matches. Here the CDR3 reads CASSFGLAGVGSTDTQYF. In DNA, the CDR3 is TGTGCCAGCAGCTTCGGACTAGCGGGGGTTGGGAGCACAGATACGCAGTATTTT.

This rearrangement joins TRBV20-1 to TRBJ1-5; D gene uncertain. The CDR3 has 13 amino acids. Germline V lookup: CDR1 DFQATT, CDR2 SNEGSKA (reference sequence). The V gene lost 3 bases and the J gene lost 2 bases, with 8 bases spanning the gap. In DNA, the CDR3 is TGCAGTGCTAGTAACGGGCGCAATCAGCCCCAGCATTTT. It codes for CSASNGRNQPQHF.

This clonotype has just a few counts. The V gene is TRBV6-2 or TRBV6-3, the J gene TRBJ2-5; no firm D call. With 4 bases removed from V and 2 bases from J, the gap between germline ends came to 8 bases. Germline-derived CDR1 and CDR2 are MNHEY and SVGEGT. The CDR3 spans 13 residues. CDR3 in amino acids: CASSWVPQETQYF. In DNA, the CDR3 is TGTGCCAGCAGTTGGGTCCCTCAAGAGACCCAGTACTTC.

A word on this clonotype: An end of the junction does not agree with germline; a read error may underlie this. The rearrangement links TRBV20-1 to TRBJ2-4; 7 bases agree with TRBD2. The CDR3 is 16 amino acids. Germline-derived CDR1 and CDR2 are DFQATT and SNEGSKA (reference sequence). The DNA of the CDR3 is TGCAGTGCTAGAGTCGGCGGGGGTCCCCCCACCGTCATTCGGTACTTC. It specifies CSARVGGGPPTVIRYF.